This T cell receptor (beta chain) was recovered during a study of CD8+CD57+ T cells in acquired aplastic anemia. Study at large: Recorded DNA amounts for sorted CD4+ and CD8+ cells had an average of 3.2 ug.

Before being chosen for sequencing, patients had shown CD8+CD57+ cell expansion by flow cytometry. Patients, without exception, had severe acquired aplastic anemia. Trimming pared 0 bases from V and 5 bases from J, leaving 7 bases between. The germline V gene has CDR1 MNHNS and CDR2 SASEGT. The CDR3 contains 14 residues. This clonotype was counted at least ten times. The template used for profiling TCR beta VDJ and CDR3 was genomic DNA. TCRdb re-called the reads through MiXCR, storing one row per CDR3 protein. The data show about 180,000 distinct CDR3 sequences, roughly three fifths seen once. J is TRBJ2-2 and V is TRBV6-1; D ambiguous. This sequence was found in a human donor with aplastic anemia. Specimen: sorted CD4+, CD8+, or CD8+CD57+ T cells (not recorded which) from PBMCs. CDR3 amino acids: CASSEAYGTGELFF. The CDR3 DNA reads TGTGCCAGCAGTGAAGCGTATGGTACCGGGGAGCTGTTTTTT.